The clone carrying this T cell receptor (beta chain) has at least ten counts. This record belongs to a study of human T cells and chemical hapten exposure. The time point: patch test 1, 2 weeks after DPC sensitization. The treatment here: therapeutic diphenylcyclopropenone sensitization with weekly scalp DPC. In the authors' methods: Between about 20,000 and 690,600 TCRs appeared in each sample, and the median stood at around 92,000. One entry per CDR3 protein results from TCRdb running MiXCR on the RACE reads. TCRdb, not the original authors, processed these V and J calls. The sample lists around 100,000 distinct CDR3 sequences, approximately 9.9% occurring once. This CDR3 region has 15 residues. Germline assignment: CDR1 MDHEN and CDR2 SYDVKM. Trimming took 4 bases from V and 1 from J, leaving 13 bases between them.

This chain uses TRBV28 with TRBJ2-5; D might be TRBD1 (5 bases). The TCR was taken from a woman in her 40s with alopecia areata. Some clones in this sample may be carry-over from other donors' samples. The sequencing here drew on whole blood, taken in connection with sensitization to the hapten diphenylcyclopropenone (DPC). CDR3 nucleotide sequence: TGTGCCAGCAGTTGGGCAGGGCTGGCCCAAGAGACCCAGTACTTC. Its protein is CASSWAGLAQETQYF.